Presented here are 20 T cell receptor beta chains from one specimen sequenced in a study of post-analysis software for immune sequencing data. Study-wide results and caveats: In patients, TRBV5-6, TRBV5-1 and TRBV20-1 belonged to roughly 5 TRBV segments found more frequently than in controls.

Unique molecular identifiers were carried by the TCR beta cDNA libraries. MiXCR, run by TCRdb on the PCR reads, gives a single entry per CDR3 protein. The sample includes 500,000 to 600,000 distinct CDR3 sequences, 44% of them seen just once. Their antigen targets remain unknown. Input material: blood. Receptors originate from a girl between 10 and 17 years old with multiple sclerosis.

This clonotype came up a few times. The chain uses TRBV6-6 and TRBJ1-2, with TRBD1 as a possible D gene (5 bases). Trimming pared 6 bases from V and 0 bases from J, leaving 14 bases between. CDR3 size: 15 residues. In germline, CDR1 is MNHNY, CDR2 SVGAGI (reference sequence). CDR3 region: CASSYPRQSNYGYTF. The CDR3 DNA reads TGTGCCAGCAGCTACCCGAGACAGTCTAACTATGGCTACACCTTC.

This clonotype appeared a single time. The chain carries TRBV6-5 and TRBJ2-1, with TRBD2 matching over 13 bases. Germline V lookup: CDR1 MNHEY, CDR2 SVGAGI. J lost 5 bases, V lost 5 bases, and 6 bases had no gene match. This CDR3 has 16 residues. CDR3 DNA sequence: TGTGCCAGCAGTCCGGGGACTAGCGGGACTAACAATGAGCAGTTCTTC. Its protein is CASSPGTSGTNNEQFF.

This clonotype was seen at least ten times. The chain employs TRBV24-1 and TRBJ2-3, with D uncertain. There are 18 residues in the CDR3. Trimming took off 0 bases at V and 2 bases at J, with 17 bases between the two ends. CDR1 KGHDR and CDR2 SFDVKD come from the germline V gene. Here the CDR3 DNA reads TGTGCCACCAGTGATTTGGACGCAGGCCGGGTTGACACAGATACGCAGTATTTT. The encoded protein is CATSDLDAGRVDTDTQYF.

This clonotype showed up just a few times. The chain joins TRBV5-1 to TRBJ2-3; no firm D call. V shed 5 bases and J shed 0 bases, with 10 bases lying between them. The germline CDR1 and CDR2 sequences are SGHRS and YFSETQ. The CDR3 is 14 residues long. The CDR3 reads CASRRRISTDTQYF. The CDR3, as DNA: TGCGCCAGCAGGCGCAGGATCAGCACAGATACGCAGTATTTT.

The chain uses TRBV13 and TRBJ2-7; D unresolved. V lost 1 base and J 5 bases, leaving 9 bases between the germline ends. The CDR3 runs to 13 residues. Germline CDR1 is PRHDT and CDR2 is FYEKMQ (reference sequence). CDR3 sequence: CASSLEEGHEQYF. CDR3 coding DNA: TGTGCCAGCAGCTTAGAAGAAGGGCACGAGCAGTACTTC.

There are a few counts of this clonotype. The V gene is TRBV28, the J gene TRBJ2-1; 11 bases are shared with TRBD2. CDR1 and CDR2 (germline): MDHEN, SYDVKM. V lost 3 bases, J lost 1 base, and 17 bases stayed unmatched. The CDR3 is 21 amino acids. The CDR3 region is CASSLGQLSLLAGGSYNEQFF. CDR3 nucleotide sequence: TGTGCCAGCAGTTTGGGACAACTCTCCCTCCTAGCGGGAGGATCCTACAATGAGCAGTTCTTC.

The V and J genes are TRBV5-1 and TRBJ2-1; 8 nucleotides line up with TRBD2. V lost 5 bases to trimming and J lost 7 bases; unmatched junction nucleotides: 5. CDR3 length: 13 amino acids. Germline V gene lookup returns CDR1 SGHRS and CDR2 YFSETQ. This CDR3 is CASSDGGGNEQFF. CDR3 DNA sequence: TGCGCCAGCAGTGACGGGGGGGGGAATGAGCAGTTCTTC. The full variable domain, in which reference TRBV5-1 and TRBJ2-1 provide the parts outside the CDR3, is KAGVTQTPRYLIKTRGQQVTLSCSPISGHRSVSWYQQTPGQGLQFLFEYFSETQRNKGNFPGRFSGRQFSNSRSEMNVSTLELGDSALYLCASSDGGGNEQFFGPGTRLTVL.

The chain employs TRBV5-1 and TRBJ1-1; no firm D call. The V and J ends lost 0 bases and 1 base respectively, with 10 bases between them. Germline V CDR1 and CDR2: SGHRS, YFSETQ. The CDR3 is 15 residues long. The chain's CDR3 is CASSLAGRGNTEAFF. CDR3 coding DNA: TGCGCCAGCAGCTTGGCCGGTCGGGGGAACACTGAAGCTTTCTTT.

This clonotype was observed a handful of times. The chain has TRBV10-3 and TRBJ2-3; 8 nucleotides align to TRBD1. CDR1 and CDR2 from the germline V gene are ENHRY and SYGVKD. J was trimmed by 4 bases and V by 7 bases; bases with no gene match: 7. CDR3 length equals 14 residues. In DNA, the CDR3 is TGTGCCATCAAGAAGACAGGGGCGGCAGATACGCAGTATTTT. Residues: CAIKKTGAADTQYF.

J is TRBJ1-5 and V is TRBV6-5; D gene unclear. V shed 6 bases and J shed 0 bases, with 9 bases lying between them. Germline values: CDR1 MNHEY, CDR2 SVGAGI. This CDR3 is 14 amino acids long. CDR3 DNA: TGTGCCAGCAGCACCGGTAGTAGCAATCAGCCCCAGCATTTT. Residues: CASSTGSSNQPQHF.

The sample holds a few counts of this clonotype. This sequence joins TRBV12-3 or TRBV12-4 and TRBJ2-1; D is uncertain. The V end was cut by 4 bases, the J end by 3 bases, with 10 bases between. CDR3 length: 14 residues. The CDR3, as DNA: TGTGCCAGCAGTTCACGTCTGATCTACAATGAGCAGTTCTTC. It is translated as CASSSRLIYNEQFF.

The chain recombines TRBV5-5 with TRBJ1-1; unclear D gene. V lost 5 bases to trimming and J lost 0 bases, with 8 bases between them. This CDR3 contains 13 residues. Germline loops: CDR1 SGHKS, CDR2 YYEKEE (reference sequence). The CDR3 region is CASRSGVNTEAFF. DNA of the CDR3: TGTGCCAGCAGAAGTGGGGTGAACACTGAAGCTTTCTTT.

The chain is built from TRBV2 and TRBJ2-5, with no clear D. The V and J ends lost 0 bases and 5 bases respectively, with 4 bases between them. Germline V gives CDR1 SNHLY, CDR2 FYNNEI. The CDR3 totals 12 residues. CDR3 residues: CASSEAFETQYF. CDR3 DNA sequence: TGTGCCAGCAGTGAAGCCTTCGAGACCCAGTACTTC.

This chain joins TRBV7-2 and TRBJ2-1; the D call may be TRBD1 or TRBD2 (5 bases each). Germline V CDR1 and CDR2: SGHTA, FQGNSA. The CDR3 length is 16 residues. The V end was cut by 4 bases, the J end by 0 bases, with 13 bases between. The CDR3 DNA is TGTGCCAGCAGCTCATTCCCAGGGAGCTCCTACAATGAGCAGTTCTTC. Residues: CASSSFPGSSYNEQFF.

This sequence joins TRBV20-1 and TRBJ1-2; a weak D match, TRBD1 (5 bases). Germline values: CDR1 DFQATT, CDR2 SNEGSKA (reference sequence). The CDR3 loop spans 17 amino acids. The V gene lost 0 bases and the J gene lost 4 bases, with 21 bases spanning the gap. This CDR3 reads CSARDDSAGPVIYGYTF. The CDR3 bases are TGCAGTGCTAGAGATGATTCGGCAGGGCCGGTTATCTATGGCTACACCTTC.

The CDR3 loop reads CASSLGRALGGYTF. As DNA, the CDR3 is TGTGCCAGCAGTTTGGGCCGGGCCCTCGGGGGCTACACCTTC. This chain uses TRBV12-3 or TRBV12-4 with TRBJ1-2, with D unclear. The CDR3 length is 14 residues. Trimming shortened V by 3 bases and J by 8 bases, and 16 bases separated the two germline ends.

The chain recombines TRBV7-9 with TRBJ2-7; D is ambiguous. Germline loops: CDR1 SEHNR, CDR2 FQNEAQ (reference sequence). This CDR3 has 13 amino acids. Trimming removed 0 bases at V and 8 bases at J, with 11 bases between. CDR3 amino acids: CASSLAWQAKQYF. The CDR3 DNA is TGTGCCAGCAGCTTAGCGTGGCAGGCCAAGCAGTACTTC.

Note on this clonotype: The germline gene is not matched at one end of the junction; a read error may be the cause. The rearrangement uses TRBV12-3 or TRBV12-4 and TRBJ2-7, with a tentative D call TRBD2 (7 bases). The length of the CDR3 is 15 residues. CDR3 bases: TGTGCCGGCAGTTTAATCGGGGAGGGGGGGTACGAGCAGTACTTC. This translates into CAGSLIGEGGYEQYF.

This clonotype was counted a few times. This chain uses TRBV29-1 with TRBJ2-7; 7 positions agree with TRBD1. The CDR3 is made up of 14 amino acids. V was pared by 8 bases and J by 5 bases, with 15 bases of the junction left unmatched. Germline V CDR1 and CDR2: SQVTM, ANQGSEA. CDR3 sequence reads: CSPSPGTEDHEQYF. CDR3 DNA: TGCAGCCCCTCGCCCGGGACAGAAGACCACGAGCAGTACTTC.

Comments on this clonotype: Germline and junction disagree at one end, which may indicate a read error. V usage is TRBV6-5 and J usage is TRBJ1-5, with a tentative D call TRBD1 (6 bases). Germline CDR1 is MNHEY and CDR2 is SVGAGI. This CDR3 spans 16 amino acids. This CDR3 reads CASSLQGGVSNQLQHF. Here the CDR3 DNA reads TGTGCCAGCAGTTTACAGGGTGGCGTAAGCAATCAGCTCCAGCATTTT.